This paragraph covers one T cell receptor (beta chain) sequence. This sample was included in a study of blood T cell repertoires in COVID-19. Original methodology: Reference gene primer amplification yielded estimated nucleated cell counts. Profiling relied on immunoSEQ multiplex PCR, and the TCRdb table lists in-frame clones only, not all of them. Clone size and V and J calls were adopted from that table, with D and trimming inferred from the DNA. The sample has some 300,000 clones; 89% are singletons. This CDR3 comprises 14 residues. V lost 2 bases and J 2 bases, leaving 8 bases between the germline ends. CDR1 is MNHEY, CDR2 SMNVEV, per germline (reference sequence).

Sequences were obtained from PBMCs or T cells enriched from blood (not recorded which). This TCR came from a woman aged 40-49 years who had recovered from COVID-19. This rearrangement joins TRBV27 to TRBJ2-3; D is unclear. CDR3 sequence (DNA): TGTGCCAGCAGTTTAAACTCCCTCACAGATACGCAGTATTTT. This sequence encodes CASSLNSLTDTQYF.